A selection of T cell receptor beta chains follows, all from one sample in a study of T-cell reconstitution after alpha-beta-depleted transplantation in children. TCRdb used MiXCR to reprocess the PCR reads, holding one entry per CDR3 protein. The profile shows 670,000 or so distinct CDR3 sequences, 13% of them singletons. Sequencing used PBMCs, obtained before TCRalphabeta/CD19-depleted stem cell transplant. The receptors derive from a girl aged 2-10 years with congenital amegakaryocytic thrombocytopenia, due to receive a stem cell transplant. Both conserved end residues are trimmed from each CDR3. The size entry is marked missing in some rows and otherwise reads once, few, many or a size class.

clone_size: many; j_call: TRBJ2-2; v_call: TRBV10-1; cdr3_aa: ASSEDVPGELF
clone_size: .; j_call: TRBJ2-3; v_call: TRBV20-1; cdr3_aa: SASSLAGSMDTQY
clone_size: many; j_call: TRBJ2-3; v_call: TRBV20-1; cdr3_aa: SARVAREVTDTQY
clone_size: .; j_call: TRBJ2-3; v_call: TRBV3-1; cdr3_aa: ASSQESSDTQY
clone_size: many; j_call: TRBJ1-2; v_call: TRBV5-1; cdr3_aa: ASSMAFNYGYT
clone_size: many; j_call: TRBJ2-3; v_call: TRBV7-8; cdr3_aa: ASSFRQSTDTQY
clone_size: .; j_call: TRBJ2-4; v_call: TRBV19; cdr3_aa: ASSYPDKWNIQY
clone_size: many; j_call: TRBJ1-1; v_call: TRBV6-5; cdr3_aa: ASSYRAGGLNTEAF
clone_size: many; j_call: TRBJ2-3; v_call: TRBV20-1; cdr3_aa: SALAGGGTDTQY
clone_size: few; j_call: TRBJ2-1; v_call: TRBV11-3; cdr3_aa: ASSLRGLDEQF
clone_size: many; j_call: TRBJ1-1; v_call: TRBV5-1; cdr3_aa: ASSTGTGGQAF
clone_size: few; j_call: TRBJ1-1; v_call: TRBV5-1; cdr3_aa: ASSLADTTGTEAF
clone_size: .; j_call: TRBJ2-5; v_call: TRBV2; cdr3_aa: ASREDRVQETQY
clone_size: .; j_call: TRBJ2-5; v_call: TRBV11-2; cdr3_aa: ASSRIGLRQGIFRETQY
clone_size: .; j_call: TRBJ2-4; v_call: TRBV5-1; cdr3_aa: ASSWVQGSLGKNIQY
clone_size: .; j_call: TRBJ2-1; v_call: TRBV5-1; cdr3_aa: ASSPVSGAAVSEQF